Presented here are 32 T cell receptor beta chains from one specimen sequenced in a study of lymphopenia after photon versus proton radiotherapy. Method: immunoSEQ multiplex PCR; TCRdb's copy keeps in-frame clones and lacks some. The sample contains more than 80,000 clones, around 83% of which appear only once. Material: peripheral blood, obtained from a patient treated with proton-based radiotherapy. The receptors stem from a man aged 55 to 70 with pancreatic cancer.

The chain is built from TRBV27 and TRBJ2-1; 7 nucleotides align to TRBD2. Trimming took 4 bases from V and 9 from J; bases not matched to a gene: 9. CDR1 MNHEY and CDR2 SMNVEV come from the germline V gene (reference sequence). The CDR3 sequence is 14 residues long. The DNA for the CDR3 is TGTGCCAGCAGTTCCCCTCTGACTAGCAGTGAGCAGTTCTTC. It specifies CASSSPLTSSEQFF.

The V and J genes are TRBV2 and TRBJ2-7; the D gene could be TRBD1 or TRBD2 (6 bases each). The CDR3 covers 13 residues. In germline, CDR1 is SNHLY, CDR2 FYNNEI. Trimming pared 6 bases from V and 3 bases from J, leaving 12 bases between. The CDR3 protein is CASRRDIGYEQYF. CDR3 coding DNA: TGTGCCAGCAGGCGGGACATCGGCTACGAGCAGTACTTC.

The DNA for the CDR3 is TGTGCCAGCAGTTTGGGAGGAACAGGGTCCAAGACCCAGTACTTC. Translated: CASSLGGTGSKTQYF. This chain links TRBV28 with TRBJ2-5, with D perhaps assigned TRBD1 or TRBD2 (6 bases each). The V and J ends lost 3 bases and 6 bases respectively, with 17 bases between them. The length of the CDR3 is 15 residues. Per the germline V gene, CDR1 is MDHEN and CDR2 is SYDVKM.

Only a few counts were recorded for this clone. The chain recombines TRBV11-3 with TRBJ2-7, with D perhaps matching TRBD1 or TRBD2 (5 bases each). The CDR3 runs to 16 residues. Trimming took 5 bases from V and 0 from J, leaving 17 bases between them. Germline assignment: CDR1 SGHNT and CDR2 YENEEA. In DNA, the CDR3 is TGTGCCAGCAGCCCCTTAAGGGACGCCGACTCCTACGAGCAGTACTTC. This encodes CASSPLRDADSYEQYF.

This clone has a handful of counts. The chain recombines TRBV2 with TRBJ1-1, with TRBD1 matching 8 bases. Germline CDR1 SNHLY, CDR2 FYNNEI. The CDR3 totals 15 residues. The J segment lost 7 bases and the V segment lost 6 bases, leaving 13 bases of the junction unmatched. The CDR3 loop is CASSVGPGQVNEAFF. The DNA of the CDR3 is TGTGCCAGCAGCGTGGGTCCGGGACAGGTGAATGAAGCTTTCTTT. The complete variable domain, with remaining parts taken from reference TRBV2 and TRBJ1-1, reads EPEVTQTPSHQVTQMGQEVILRCVPISNHLYFYWYRQILGQKVEFLVSFYNNEISEKSEIFDDQFSVERPDGSNFTLKIRSTKLEDSAMYFCASSVGPGQVNEAFFGQGTRLTVV.

This clone occurred a few times. This rearrangement joins TRBV28 to TRBJ1-2; a possible D gene is TRBD1 (6 bases). V was shortened by 5 bases and J by 4 bases, with 17 bases between the two germline ends. Germline assignment: CDR1 MDHEN and CDR2 SYDVKM. The CDR3 loop spans 15 amino acids. Here the CDR3 DNA reads TGTGCCAGCAGTCGTAACAGGGAAGGGGGCTATGGCTACACCTTC. Translated, it gives CASSRNREGGYGYTF.

V usage is TRBV30 and J usage is TRBJ1-2; D remains ambiguous. The CDR3 contains 12 residues. Germline lookup yields CDR1 GTSNPN and CDR2 SVGIG (reference sequence). Trimming shortened V by 2 bases and J by 4 bases, and 8 bases separated the two germline ends. CDR3 residues: CAWSSVFYGYTF. The CDR3 nucleotides are TGTGCCTGGAGTTCGGTTTTCTATGGCTACACCTTC.

The chain links TRBV28 to TRBJ2-4; no clear D gene. Germline assignment: CDR1 MDHEN and CDR2 SYDVKM. V was pared by 6 bases and J by 0 bases, with 15 bases between. The CDR3 consists of 16 residues. The CDR3 spells CASSSSPELAKNIQYF. In nucleotides, the CDR3 is TGTGCCAGCAGCTCAAGTCCTGAGCTAGCCAAAAACATTCAGTACTTC.

This clone was seen a handful of times. V and J are TRBV5-1 and TRBJ1-5; D is undetermined. Germline V gene lookup returns CDR1 SGHRS and CDR2 YFSETQ. This CDR3 has 15 residues. V gave up 0 bases and J gave up 10 bases, with 17 bases separating them. The CDR3 sequence: CASSLGGLGKVPQHF. CDR3 nucleotide sequence: TGCGCCAGCAGCTTGGGGGGTTTGGGGAAGGTCCCCCAGCATTTT.

This sequence joins TRBV4-3 and TRBJ2-3, with a tentative D call TRBD2 (6 bases). V was clipped by 1 base and J by 4 bases, with 12 bases between them. This CDR3 contains 15 residues. Germline loops: CDR1 LGHNA, CDR2 YSLEER. CDR3 sequence (DNA): TGCGCCAGCAGCCAAGCGGGAGCGGGTGCAGATACGCAGTATTTT. Its translation is CASSQAGAGADTQYF.

The genes are TRBV18 and TRBJ1-1; TRBD1 is a possible D gene (6 bases). Germline CDR1 reads KGHSH; CDR2 reads LQKENI. This CDR3 region has 14 residues. V shed 3 bases and J shed 1 base, with 9 bases lying between them. The CDR3 nucleotides are TGTGCCAGCTCACCTCGACAGGAGAACACTGAAGCTTTCTTT. This codes for CASSPRQENTEAFF.

The genes are TRBV5-5 and TRBJ1-1; a weak D match, TRBD1 (5 bases). The V end lost 4 bases, the J end lost 4 bases, and 14 bases lay between the germline ends. Germline assignment: CDR1 SGHKS and CDR2 YYEKEE (reference sequence). The length of the CDR3 is 14 residues. The CDR3 loop reads CASSQDGASTEAFF. The CDR3 region has the DNA TGTGCCAGCAGCCAGGACGGGGCAAGCACTGAAGCTTTCTTT.

The chain links TRBV27 to TRBJ2-7; 7 bases line up with TRBD1. Germline CDR1 and CDR2: MNHEY and SMNVEV (reference sequence). J was trimmed by 1 base and V by 7 bases; bases with no gene match: 7. This CDR3 region has 14 residues. The CDR3 coding sequence is TGTGCCAGCAACCCCCGGGACAGATCCTACGAGCAGTACTTC. This codes for CASNPRDRSYEQYF.

This clone has just one count. This rearrangement joins TRBV19 to TRBJ1-5; 7 bases agree with TRBD1. This CDR3 is 12 amino acids long. V lost 7 bases and J lost 7; bases outside the gene matches: 4. The germline V gene encodes CDR1 LNHDA and CDR2 SQIVND (reference sequence). CDR3 sequence (DNA): TGTGCCAGTACCAAACAGGGGCAGCCCCAGCATTTT. Translation gives CASTKQGQPQHF.

J is TRBJ2-7 and V is TRBV9; D is unclear. Looked up from germline, CDR1 is SGDLS and CDR2 is YYNGEE. This CDR3 comprises 14 residues. V was clipped by 0 bases and J by 1 base, with 8 bases between them. The CDR3: CASSVEAKSYEQYF. The CDR3 region has the DNA TGTGCCAGCAGCGTAGAGGCTAAATCCTACGAGCAGTACTTC. Using reference TRBV9 and TRBJ2-7 for the parts outside the CDR3, the full variable domain is DSGVTQTPKHLITATGQRVTLRCSPRSGDLSVYWYQQSLDQGLQFLIQYYNGEERAKGNILERFSAQQFPDLHSELNLSSLELGDSALYFCASSVEAKSYEQYFGPGTRLTVT.

This rearrangement joins TRBV10-3 to TRBJ2-3, with D hard to call. The CDR3 has 14 amino acids. V shed 3 bases and J shed 8 bases, with 15 bases lying between them. Germline loops: CDR1 ENHRY, CDR2 SYGVKD. In nucleotides, the CDR3 is TGTGCCATCAGTGAACCTTGGGTTTCGCGTACGCAGTATTTT. Translating gives CAISEPWVSRTQYF.

V and J are TRBV7-8 and TRBJ1-1; D gene unclear. Germline CDR1 reads SGHVS; CDR2 reads FQNEAQ. The CDR3 contains 14 residues. V gave up 5 bases and J gave up 4 bases, with 14 bases separating them. The CDR3 loop is CASSRLGQATEAFF. The DNA of the CDR3 is TGTGCCAGCAGCCGTCTAGGGCAAGCCACTGAAGCTTTCTTT.

The rearrangement uses TRBV9 and TRBJ2-1; D remains ambiguous. Germline CDR1 reads SGDLS; CDR2 reads YYNGEE. The CDR3 is 16 amino acids. Trimming took off 0 bases at V and 5 bases at J, with 15 bases between the two ends. In DNA, the CDR3 is TGTGCCAGCAGCGTAGGACCGTGGGCGGAAAACAATGAGCAGTTCTTC. Translation gives CASSVGPWAENNEQFF. The full variable domain, with the rest looked up from reference TRBV9 and TRBJ2-1, is DSGVTQTPKHLITATGQRVTLRCSPRSGDLSVYWYQQSLDQGLQFLIQYYNGEERAKGNILERFSAQQFPDLHSELNLSSLELGDSALYFCASSVGPWAENNEQFFGPGTRLTVL.

CDR3 amino acids: CATADREGNEQFF. The CDR3 region has the DNA TGTGCCACCGCGGATAGGGAGGGCAATGAGCAGTTCTTC. The V gene is TRBV18, the J gene TRBJ2-1; 7 nucleotides match TRBD2. The junction had 9 bases not matched to a gene; V was cut back by 10 bases and J by 6 bases. This CDR3 comprises 13 residues. Per the germline V gene, CDR1 is KGHSH and CDR2 is LQKENI.

This CDR3 reads CASRRDIDTEAFF. The CDR3, as DNA: TGTGCCAGCAGACGGGACATCGACACTGAAGCTTTCTTT. The rearrangement joins TRBV5-6 to TRBJ1-1, with D perhaps TRBD1 (6 bases). The CDR3 has 13 amino acids. Germline V gives CDR1 SGHDT, CDR2 YYEEEE. Between the trimmed V and J ends, which lost 5 bases and 3 bases, there was a span of 11 bases.

V is TRBV27 and J is TRBJ2-7, with 10 bases aligning to TRBD2. In germline, CDR1 is MNHEY, CDR2 SMNVEV (reference sequence). V lost 2 bases to trimming and J lost 2 bases; unmatched junction nucleotides: 9. This CDR3 is built from 17 residues. In DNA form, the CDR3 reads TGTGCCAGCAGTTTACGTAGCGGGAGGCCTGTTCCCTACGAGCAGTACTTC. It codes for CASSLRSGRPVPYEQYF.

The rearrangement uses TRBV2 and TRBJ1-2; 7 bases are shared with TRBD1. This CDR3 spans 16 amino acids. Germline values: CDR1 SNHLY, CDR2 FYNNEI. J lost 0 bases, V lost 4 bases, and 8 bases had no gene match. CDR3 sequence reads: CASSGDRALANYGYTF. Written as DNA, the CDR3 is TGTGCCAGCAGTGGAGACAGGGCTCTAGCTAACTATGGCTACACCTTC.

The chain links TRBV19 to TRBJ1-1; D is unresolved. V shed 4 bases and J shed 2 bases, with 5 bases lying between them. This CDR3 comprises 12 residues. Germline CDR1 reads LNHDA; CDR2 reads SQIVND (reference sequence). The CDR3 sequence is CASSRANTEAFF. In DNA form, the CDR3 reads TGTGCCAGTAGTAGGGCTAACACTGAAGCTTTCTTT.

The chain joins TRBV6-5 to TRBJ1-1; TRBD1 matches 10 bases. With V trimmed by 6 bases and J by 5 bases, 6 bases remained unmatched. The CDR3 is 14 residues long. Germline V CDR1 and CDR2: MNHEY, SVGAGI. CDR3 in amino acids: CASSDRGPGTEAFF. The CDR3 region has the DNA TGTGCCAGCAGCGACAGGGGGCCAGGAACTGAAGCTTTCTTT.

There are a few counts of this clone. V is TRBV5-4 and J is TRBJ1-1; D is uncertain. The CDR3 has 14 amino acids. With 2 bases removed from V and 0 bases from J, the gap between germline ends came to 8 bases. Germline CDR1 is SGHNT and CDR2 is YYREEE (reference sequence). In DNA, the CDR3 is TGTGCCAGCAGCTTCTCGCGGGTGAACACTGAAGCTTTCTTT. It encodes CASSFSRVNTEAFF.

This chain's CDR3 is CASSGQGASRKETQYF. The CDR3 DNA reads as TGTGCCAGCAGCGGACAGGGGGCGTCTCGTAAAGAGACCCAGTACTTC. The V and J genes are TRBV7-8 and TRBJ2-5; 11 positions agree with TRBD1. Germline CDR1 is SGHVS and CDR2 is FQNEAQ. The CDR3 is 16 residues long. The J segment lost 3 bases and the V segment lost 5 bases, leaving 8 bases of the junction unmatched.

This clone was picked up a small number of times. This sequence joins TRBV30 and TRBJ1-3; D is unresolved. Per germline, CDR1 GTSNPN and CDR2 SVGIG (reference sequence). The CDR3 has 12 residues. V lost 4 bases to trimming and J lost 4 bases, with 8 bases between them. The DNA for the CDR3 is TGTGCCTGGAAAGGGATCGGAAACACCATATATTTT. Its translation is CAWKGIGNTIYF.

The V gene is TRBV27, the J gene TRBJ2-3, with D perhaps being TRBD1 or TRBD2 (5 bases each). Trimming shortened V by 8 bases and J by 1 base, and 13 bases separated the two germline ends. CDR3 length equals 14 residues. The germline V gene encodes CDR1 MNHEY and CDR2 SMNVEV (reference sequence). CDR3 protein: CASPKGSGTDTQYF. Here the CDR3 DNA reads TGTGCCAGCCCGAAGGGGAGCGGCACAGATACGCAGTATTTT.

The chain has TRBV6-5 and TRBJ2-7; 7 positions agree with TRBD2. From germline, CDR1 is MNHEY and CDR2 SVGAGI. The CDR3 sequence is 12 residues long. V was pared by 7 bases and J by 5 bases, with 5 bases of the junction left unmatched. CDR3 DNA sequence: TGTGCCAGCAAGGCGGGAGTTCACGAGCAGTACTTC. This translates into CASKAGVHEQYF.

The chain couples TRBV28 to TRBJ1-3, with D possibly being TRBD1 (6 bases). This CDR3 has 16 amino acids. CDR1 is MDHEN and CDR2 is SYDVKM in the germline V gene. V shed 1 base and J shed 2 bases, with 12 bases lying between them. CDR3 in amino acids: CASSLSNRVAGNTIYF. The CDR3 DNA follows: TGTGCCAGCAGTTTATCTAACAGGGTGGCTGGAAACACCATATATTTT.

The genes are TRBV5-1 and TRBJ2-7, with 12 bases identical to TRBD2. This CDR3 has 15 amino acids. The V and J ends lost 3 bases and 9 bases, in that order; junction bases with no gene match: 10. Germline V gene data show CDR1 as SGHRS and CDR2 as YFSETQ. In DNA, the CDR3 is TGCGCCAGCAGCTCGGAGCTAGCGGGAGGGCAGGGGCAGTACTTC. It yields the protein CASSSELAGGQGQYF.

V and J are TRBV5-1 and TRBJ1-4; a possible D gene is TRBD1 (5 bases). V was clipped by 3 bases and J by 5 bases, with 11 bases between them. The germline gives CDR1 SGHRS, CDR2 YFSETQ. The CDR3 covers 14 residues. The CDR3 sequence: CASSWDVGNEKLFF. CDR3 sequence (DNA): TGCGCCAGCAGCTGGGACGTCGGCAATGAAAAACTGTTTTTT.